Listed below are T cell receptor beta chains from one sample, sequenced in a study of blood T cell repertoires in COVID-19. The repertoire was sequenced with immunoSEQ multiplex PCR; TCRdb's copy has only in-frame clones and lacks some. The repertoire has 100,000 to 150,000 clones, approximately 86% of them found once; the top ten carry about an eighth. The sample was peripheral blood. These receptor sequences come from a woman in her 70s with COVID-19, enrolled during active disease. CDR3s include the opening cysteine and the closing phenylalanine or tryptophan. The D gene is left open where the match is weak. The size entry is marked missing in some rows and otherwise reads once, few, many or a size class.

D: .; V: TRBV5-1; J: TRBJ2-7; size: .; DNA: TGCGCCAGCAGCTTGGCCTATGGGCCCTACGAGCAGTACTTC; CDR3: CASSLAYGPYEQYF
D: .; V: TRBV19; J: TRBJ1-1; size: .; DNA: TGTGCCAGTAGTACGAACCAACTATGGAACACTGAAGCTTTCTTT; CDR3: CASSTNQLWNTEAFF
D: .; V: TRBV5-8; J: TRBJ1-2; size: .; DNA: TGTGCCAGCAGCTTGTACCCAAACAGGGAAGCCTATGGCTACACCTTC; CDR3: CASSLYPNREAYGYTF
D: .; V: TRBV7-3; J: TRBJ2-1; size: .; DNA: TGTGCCAGCAGCTTAACGAGGAGCGATGAGCAGTTCTTC; CDR3: CASSLTRSDEQFF
D: .; V: TRBV27; J: TRBJ2-1; size: .; DNA: TGTGCCAGCAGTTTATCCGGGACACTCTCCTACAATGAGCAGTTCTTC; CDR3: CASSLSGTLSYNEQFF
D: .; V: TRBV3-1/TRBV3-2; J: TRBJ2-3; size: .; DNA: TGTGCCAGCAGCCAACGTAGGGGGGGGTACACAGATACGCAGTATTTT; CDR3: CASSQRRGGYTDTQYF
D: TRBD2; V: TRBV5-6; J: TRBJ2-2; size: .; DNA: TGTGCCAGCAGCTTTCGGACTAGCGGAGCAGGGGAGCTGTTTTTT; CDR3: CASSFRTSGAGELFF
D: TRBD1; V: TRBV3-1/TRBV3-2; J: TRBJ1-2; size: .; DNA: TGTGCCAGCAGCCAAGCGGTTAAGGGGGCGGAGGAGGGCTACACCTTC; CDR3: CASSQAVKGAEEGYTF
D: .; V: TRBV12-2; J: TRBJ2-2; size: .; DNA: TGTGCAAGTCGCTTAGTTCCCGCGGAGGGGCGCAACACCGGGGAGCTGTTTTTT; CDR3: CASRLVPAEGRNTGELFF
D: .; V: TRBV6-5; J: TRBJ2-5; size: .; DNA: TGTGCCAGCAGCGCAGGGTACCAAGAGACCCAGTACTTC; CDR3: CASSAGYQETQYF
D: .; V: TRBV6-1; J: TRBJ1-5; size: few; DNA: TGTGCCAGCAGTGACAGGGGTAATCAGCCCCAGCATTTT; CDR3: CASSDRGNQPQHF
D: .; V: TRBV7-2; J: TRBJ1-4; size: .; DNA: TGTGCCAGCAGCTCATGGACAAGTAATGAAAAACTGTTTTTT; CDR3: CASSSWTSNEKLFF
D: .; V: TRBV21-1; J: TRBJ1-1; size: .; DNA: TGTGCCAGCAGCAAAGCAAAGGGGTCCGGTTACAGGGTCTGGAACACTGAAGCTTTCTTT; CDR3: CASSKAKGSGYRVWNTEAFF
D: .; V: TRBV7-9; J: TRBJ1-4; size: .; DNA: TGTGCCAGCAGCTCCCGGGCAACTAATGAAAAACTGTTTTTT; CDR3: CASSSRATNEKLFF
D: .; V: TRBV19; J: TRBJ1-5; size: .; DNA: TGTGCCAGTAGTAAAGACAGTAGCAATCAGCCCCAGCATTTT; CDR3: CASSKDSSNQPQHF
D: .; V: TRBV20-1; J: TRBJ1-2; size: .; DNA: TGCAGTGCTAAGAGAGGGGGAGGCTACACCTTC; CDR3: CSAKRGGGYTF
D: .; V: TRBV10-2; J: TRBJ2-1; size: .; DNA: TGCGCCAGCAGTGAGGGTCAGGGGCATTATGAGCAGTTCTTC; CDR3: CASSEGQGHYEQFF
D: .; V: TRBV9; J: TRBJ1-3; size: .; DNA: TGTGCCAGCAGCCCCGACGGGTCCTCTGGAAACACCATATATTTT; CDR3: CASSPDGSSGNTIYF
D: .; V: TRBV20-1; J: TRBJ1-6; size: .; DNA: TGCAGTGCTAGTGTTGTGCAGGGAAACTCCTATAATTCACCCCTCCACTTT; CDR3: CSASVVQGNSYNSPLHF
D: .; V: TRBV7-2; J: TRBJ2-2; size: .; DNA: TGTGCCAGCAGCTTAGGGCCAGGGAACACCGGGGAGCTGTTTTTT; CDR3: CASSLGPGNTGELFF
D: TRBD1; V: TRBV11-2; J: TRBJ2-7; size: .; DNA: TGTGCCAGCAGCTCCGGGACAGGGGGCGGCGAGCAGTACTTC; CDR3: CASSSGTGGGEQYF
D: TRBD2; V: TRBV5-4; J: TRBJ2-5; size: once; DNA: TGTGCCAGCAGCGGGGGGGGTAGCGGGAAAGAGACCCAGTACTTC; CDR3: CASSGGGSGKETQYF
D: .; V: TRBV30; J: TRBJ1-6; size: .; DNA: TGTGCCTGGAGTGTACAAAGGGGGGGAAATTCACCCCTCCACTTT; CDR3: CAWSVQRGGNSPLHF
D: TRBD2; V: TRBV7-9; J: TRBJ2-3; size: few; DNA: TGTGCCAGCAGCTTCCGGGGGGTCGGGAGCACAGATACGCAGTATTTT; CDR3: CASSFRGVGSTDTQYF
D: .; V: TRBV5-1; J: TRBJ2-2; size: once; DNA: TGCGCCAGCAGCTTGGGGTACGGGGATACCGGGGAGCTGTTTTTT; CDR3: CASSLGYGDTGELFF
D: .; V: TRBV4-2; J: TRBJ1-6; size: .; DNA: TGTGCCAGCAGCCAAGAACGGGATAATTCACCCCTCCACTTT; CDR3: CASSQERDNSPLHF
D: .; V: TRBV7-9; J: TRBJ1-2; size: .; DNA: TGTGCCAGCAGCTTGGAGGGTTATGGCTACACCTTC; CDR3: CASSLEGYGYTF
D: .; V: TRBV12-3/TRBV12-4; J: TRBJ2-2; size: .; DNA: TGTGCCAGCAGTTTTCGGGATTTGGGGATGATGTTTTTT; CDR3: CASSFRDLGMMFF
D: TRBD1; V: TRBV11-2; J: TRBJ1-6; size: once; DNA: TGTGCCAGCAGCCTGGACAGGGGCAATTCACCCCTCCACTTT; CDR3: CASSLDRGNSPLHF
D: TRBD1; V: TRBV28; J: TRBJ1-1; size: .; DNA: TGTGCCAGCAGTCCCCAGGGGGCGGGGGATCATGAAGCTTTCTTT; CDR3: CASSPQGAGDHEAFF
D: .; V: TRBV11-1; J: TRBJ2-2; size: .; DNA: TGTGCCAGCAGTGTAGGGGAGGCGAACACCGGGGAGCTGTTTTTT; CDR3: CASSVGEANTGELFF
D: .; V: TRBV5-5; J: TRBJ1-6; size: .; DNA: TGTGCCAGCAGCTTTCCCAGCTCCTATAATTCACCCCTCCACTTT; CDR3: CASSFPSSYNSPLHF
D: .; V: TRBV19; J: TRBJ2-5; size: once; DNA: TGTGCCAGTAGTAGGAGGGACTCTGAAGAGACCCAGTACTTC; CDR3: CASSRRDSEETQYF
D: TRBD2; V: TRBV28; J: TRBJ2-5; size: .; DNA: TGTGCCAGCTCTTTAGCGGGGGGCCGGGAGACCCAGTACTTC; CDR3: CASSLAGGRETQYF
D: .; V: TRBV7-2; J: TRBJ1-2; size: .; DNA: TGTGCCAGCAGCAGGACTGTAGCTAACTATGGCTACACCTTC; CDR3: CASSRTVANYGYTF
D: TRBD2; V: TRBV4-1; J: TRBJ2-7; size: .; DNA: TGCGCCAGCAGCCGGGGACTAGCCTACGAGCAGTACTTC; CDR3: CASSRGLAYEQYF
D: TRBD1; V: TRBV11-3; J: TRBJ2-7; size: .; DNA: TGTGCCAGCAGCTTTGGGACAGGGGTTTACGAGCAGTACTTC; CDR3: CASSFGTGVYEQYF
D: .; V: TRBV28; J: TRBJ2-7; size: .; DNA: TGTGCCAGCAGTTTAGGAGGGGCCGGCCCGGGTACCTACGAGCAGTACTTC; CDR3: CASSLGGAGPGTYEQYF
D: .; V: TRBV5-5; J: TRBJ2-1; size: .; DNA: TGTGCCAGCAGCTTGCGTGTACTCTATGAGCAGTTCTTC; CDR3: CASSLRVLYEQFF
D: TRBD1; V: TRBV19; J: TRBJ2-2; size: .; DNA: TGTGCCAGTAGTAAGGGACAGGGGGTCACCGGGGAGCTGTTTTTT; CDR3: CASSKGQGVTGELFF
D: .; V: TRBV6-1; J: TRBJ2-5; size: .; DNA: TGTGCCAGCGGTGAGGGCGCCGTGAGCCAGTACTTC; CDR3: CASGEGAVSQYF
D: TRBD2; V: TRBV11-2; J: TRBJ2-1; size: .; DNA: TGTGCCAGCAGCCCCTCGGGGACTAGCGGGGCGTATGAGCAGTTCTTC; CDR3: CASSPSGTSGAYEQFF
D: .; V: TRBV5-4; J: TRBJ2-2; size: .; DNA: TGTGCCAGCAGCTCTCGACCGGGGGACACCGGGGAGCTGTTTTTT; CDR3: CASSSRPGDTGELFF
D: TRBD1; V: TRBV7-9; J: TRBJ2-7; size: .; DNA: TGTGCCAGCAGCCCCGGGACAGGGGGCGACGAGCAGTACTTC; CDR3: CASSPGTGGDEQYF
D: .; V: TRBV28; J: TRBJ1-2; size: .; DNA: TGTGCCAGCAGGCCACCCCGAGGCTCTGGGGGCTACACCTTC; CDR3: CASRPPRGSGGYTF
D: TRBD2; V: TRBV4-2; J: TRBJ2-1; size: .; DNA: TGTGCCAGCAGCACCCTTAGCGGGGGGGCCTACAATGAGCAGTTCTTC; CDR3: CASSTLSGGAYNEQFF
D: TRBD1; V: TRBV2; J: TRBJ1-5; size: .; DNA: TGTGCCAGCAGTAACACCAGGGGGGATCAGCCCCAGCATTTT; CDR3: CASSNTRGDQPQHF
D: TRBD1; V: TRBV7-3; J: TRBJ1-2; size: .; DNA: TGTGCCAGCAGCTTAGAGCAGGGGGTAGGCTACACCTTC; CDR3: CASSLEQGVGYTF
D: .; V: TRBV19; J: TRBJ2-5; size: .; DNA: TGTGCCAGTAGTATTCGACAGACGGCCCAAGAGACCCAGTACTTC; CDR3: CASSIRQTAQETQYF
D: TRBD1; V: TRBV18; J: TRBJ1-3; size: .; DNA: TGTGCCAGCTCACCGACAGGGACCGGAAACACCATATATTTT; CDR3: CASSPTGTGNTIYF
D: TRBD2; V: TRBV3-1/TRBV3-2; J: TRBJ2-2; size: .; DNA: TGTGCCAGCAGCCATGGGACTAGCGGGGGATCCGGGGAGCTGTTTTTT; CDR3: CASSHGTSGGSGELFF
D: TRBD2; V: TRBV5-1; J: TRBJ2-1; size: .; DNA: TGCGCCAGCAGCCGACGGGGACTAGCGGGGGCCATCTATACGTACAATGAGCAGTTCTTC; CDR3: CASSRRGLAGAIYTYNEQFF
D: TRBD1; V: TRBV28; J: TRBJ1-5; size: .; DNA: TGTGCCAGCAGTATCCGACAGGGGGCTGGTCAGCCCCAGCATTTT; CDR3: CASSIRQGAGQPQHF
D: .; V: TRBV5-4; J: TRBJ2-5; size: few; DNA: TGTGCCAGCAGCTTCATGGGGGCCCAAGAGACCCAGTACTTC; CDR3: CASSFMGAQETQYF